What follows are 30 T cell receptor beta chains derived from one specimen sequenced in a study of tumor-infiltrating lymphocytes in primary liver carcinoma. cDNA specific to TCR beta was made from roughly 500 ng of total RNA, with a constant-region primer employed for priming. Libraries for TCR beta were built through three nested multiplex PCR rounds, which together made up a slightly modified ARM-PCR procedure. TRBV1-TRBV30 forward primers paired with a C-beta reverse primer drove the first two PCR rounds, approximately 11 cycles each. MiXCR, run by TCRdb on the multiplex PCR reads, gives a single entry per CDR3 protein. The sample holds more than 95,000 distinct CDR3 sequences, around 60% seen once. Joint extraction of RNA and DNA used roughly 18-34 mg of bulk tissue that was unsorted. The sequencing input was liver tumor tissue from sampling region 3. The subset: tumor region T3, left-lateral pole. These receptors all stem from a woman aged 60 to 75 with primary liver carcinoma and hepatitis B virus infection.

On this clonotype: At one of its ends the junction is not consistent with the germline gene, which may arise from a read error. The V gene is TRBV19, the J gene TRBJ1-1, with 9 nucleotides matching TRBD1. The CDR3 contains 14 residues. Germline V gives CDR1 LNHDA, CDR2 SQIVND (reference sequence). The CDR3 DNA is TGTACCAGTAGTATGGACAGGGGCGCCACTGAAGCTTTCTTT. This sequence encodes CTSSMDRGATEAFF.

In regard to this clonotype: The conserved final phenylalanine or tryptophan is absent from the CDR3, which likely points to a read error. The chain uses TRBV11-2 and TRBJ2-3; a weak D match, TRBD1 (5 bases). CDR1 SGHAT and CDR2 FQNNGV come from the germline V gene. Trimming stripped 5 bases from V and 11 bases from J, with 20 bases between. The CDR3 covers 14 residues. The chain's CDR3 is CASSMGLPTGMQYL. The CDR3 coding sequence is TGTGCCAGCAGCATGGGGCTTCCCACAGGTATGCAGTATCTT.

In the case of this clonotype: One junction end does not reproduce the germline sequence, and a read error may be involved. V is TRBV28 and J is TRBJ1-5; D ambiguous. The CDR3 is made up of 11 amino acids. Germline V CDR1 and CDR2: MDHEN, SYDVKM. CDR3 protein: CVSSSWRAQHF. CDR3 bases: TGTGTCAGCAGTTCCTGGAGGGCCCAGCATTTT.

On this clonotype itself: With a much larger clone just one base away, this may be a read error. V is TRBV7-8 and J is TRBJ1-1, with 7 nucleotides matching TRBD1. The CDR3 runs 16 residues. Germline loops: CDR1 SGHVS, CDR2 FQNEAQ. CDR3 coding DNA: TGTGCCAGCAGCTTATACACAGGGGCCATGAACACTGAAGCTTCCTTT. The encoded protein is CASSLYTGAMNTEASF.

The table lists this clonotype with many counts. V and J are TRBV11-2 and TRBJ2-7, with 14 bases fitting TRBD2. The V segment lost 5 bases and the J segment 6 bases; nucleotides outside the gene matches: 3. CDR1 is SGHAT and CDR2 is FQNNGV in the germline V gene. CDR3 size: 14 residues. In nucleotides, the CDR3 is TGTGCCAGCAGCAAAGGACTAGCGGGAGGCGAGCAGTACTTC. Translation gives CASSKGLAGGEQYF.

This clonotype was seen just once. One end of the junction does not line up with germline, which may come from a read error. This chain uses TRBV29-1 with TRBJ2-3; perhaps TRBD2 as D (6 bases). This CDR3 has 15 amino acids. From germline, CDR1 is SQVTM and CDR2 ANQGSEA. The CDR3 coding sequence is TGCAGCGTTGAACCGACTAGTGGGAGCATAGATACGCAGTATTTT. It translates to CSVEPTSGSIDTQYF.

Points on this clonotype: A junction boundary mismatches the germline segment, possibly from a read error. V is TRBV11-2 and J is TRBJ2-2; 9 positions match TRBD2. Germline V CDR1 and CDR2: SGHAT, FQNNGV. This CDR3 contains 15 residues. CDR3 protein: CASSLRLAGPGELFF. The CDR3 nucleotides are TGTGCCAGCAGCTTACGGCTAGCGGGACCCGGGGAGTTGTTTTTT.

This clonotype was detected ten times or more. The CDR3 spells CASSLRLGYEQYF. Here the CDR3 DNA reads TGTGCCAGCAGCCTCCGACTAGGCTACGAGCAGTACTTC. The rearrangement uses TRBV7-8 and TRBJ2-7; the D gene is possibly TRBD2 (6 bases). CDR3 length: 13 residues. Per the germline V gene, CDR1 is SGHVS and CDR2 is FQNEAQ. Trimming left V 5 bases short and J 3 bases short, with 11 bases between.

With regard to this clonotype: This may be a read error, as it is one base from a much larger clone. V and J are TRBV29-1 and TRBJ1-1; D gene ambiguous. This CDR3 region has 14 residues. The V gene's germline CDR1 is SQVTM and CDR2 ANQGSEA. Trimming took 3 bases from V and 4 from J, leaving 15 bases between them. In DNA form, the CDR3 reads TGCAGCGTTGACGGGCGGGCTAGGAGCACTGAAGCTTTCTTT. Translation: CSVDGRARSTEAFF.

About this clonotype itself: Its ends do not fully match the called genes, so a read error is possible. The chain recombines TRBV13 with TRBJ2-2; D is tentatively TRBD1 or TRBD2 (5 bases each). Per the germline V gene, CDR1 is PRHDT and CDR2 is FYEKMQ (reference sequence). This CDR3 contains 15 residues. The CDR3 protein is CARSPGMGDTGELFF. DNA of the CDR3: TGTGCCCGCAGCCCCGGAATGGGGGACACCGGGGAGCTGTTTTTT.

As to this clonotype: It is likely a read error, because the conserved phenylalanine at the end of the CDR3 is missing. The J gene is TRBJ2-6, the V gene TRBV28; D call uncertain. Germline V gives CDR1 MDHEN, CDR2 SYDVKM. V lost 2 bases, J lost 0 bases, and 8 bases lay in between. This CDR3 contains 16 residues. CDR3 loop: CASSLGQPSGANVLTI. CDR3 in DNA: TGTGCCAGCAGTTTAGGGCAACCCTCTGGGGCCAACGTCCTGACTATC.

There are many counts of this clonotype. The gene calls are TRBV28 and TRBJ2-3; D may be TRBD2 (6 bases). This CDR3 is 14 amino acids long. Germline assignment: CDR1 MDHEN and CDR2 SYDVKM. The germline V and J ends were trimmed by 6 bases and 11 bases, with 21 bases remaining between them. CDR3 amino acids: CASSSGQSTGGQYF. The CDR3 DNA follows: TGTGCCAGCAGCTCCGGACAATCTACCGGGGGGCAGTATTTT.

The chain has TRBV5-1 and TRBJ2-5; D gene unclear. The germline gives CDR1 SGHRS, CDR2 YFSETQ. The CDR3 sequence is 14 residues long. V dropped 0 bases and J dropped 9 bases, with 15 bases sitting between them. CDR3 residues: CASSLALKGEAQYF. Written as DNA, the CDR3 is TGCGCCAGCAGCTTGGCTCTTAAGGGTGAGGCCCAGTACTTC.

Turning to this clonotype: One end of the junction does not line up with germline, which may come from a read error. The DNA of the CDR3 is TGTGCCAGCAGTTTAAGGCGACGTGCGGGGGAGTCTCACTTT. As protein: CASSLRRRAGESHF. The chain has TRBV11-1 and TRBJ2-3; TRBD2 matches at 7 bases. This CDR3 is built from 14 residues. Germline V gives CDR1 SGHAT, CDR2 FQDESV (reference sequence).

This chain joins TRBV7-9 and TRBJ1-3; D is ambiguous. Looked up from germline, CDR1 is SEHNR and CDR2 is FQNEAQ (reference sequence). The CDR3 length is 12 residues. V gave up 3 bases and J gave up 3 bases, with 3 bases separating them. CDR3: CASSFGGNTIYF. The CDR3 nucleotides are TGTGCCAGCAGCTTTGGTGGAAACACCATATATTTT.

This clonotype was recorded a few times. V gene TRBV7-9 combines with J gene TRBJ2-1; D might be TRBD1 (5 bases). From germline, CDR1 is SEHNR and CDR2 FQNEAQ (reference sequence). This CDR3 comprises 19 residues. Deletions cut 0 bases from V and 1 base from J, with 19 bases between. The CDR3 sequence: CASSLAFVRGARSYNEQFF. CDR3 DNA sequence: TGTGCCAGCAGCTTAGCGTTTGTTCGTGGGGCCCGGTCCTACAATGAGCAGTTCTTC.

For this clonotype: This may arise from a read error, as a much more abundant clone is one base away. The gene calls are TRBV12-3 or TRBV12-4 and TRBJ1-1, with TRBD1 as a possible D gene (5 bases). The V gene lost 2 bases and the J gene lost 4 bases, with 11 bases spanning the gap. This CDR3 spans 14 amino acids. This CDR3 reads CASSLSRDGTEAFF. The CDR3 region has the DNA TGTGCCAGCAGTTTATCAAGGGACGGCACTGAAGCTTTCTTT.

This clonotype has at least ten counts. The CDR3 here is CSVKGGPQDTDTQYF. Here the CDR3 DNA reads TGCAGCGTTAAGGGGGGCCCACAGGACACAGATACGCAGTATTTT. V is TRBV29-1 and J is TRBJ2-3; D could derive from TRBD1 or TRBD2 (6 bases each). The germline V gene has CDR1 SQVTM and CDR2 ANQGSEA. This CDR3 is built from 15 residues. The V end was cut by 5 bases, the J end by 2 bases, with 17 bases between.

CDR3 nucleotide sequence: TGTGCCAGCAGTTTCCGCCCCCCGAGGATGAGCACAGATACGCAGTATTTT. It codes for CASSFRPPRMSTDTQYF. The chain recombines TRBV11-2 with TRBJ2-3; D is unresolved. V dropped 6 bases and J dropped 0 bases, with 19 bases sitting between them. Germline V gene data show CDR1 as SGHAT and CDR2 as FQNNGV. The CDR3 sequence is 17 residues long.

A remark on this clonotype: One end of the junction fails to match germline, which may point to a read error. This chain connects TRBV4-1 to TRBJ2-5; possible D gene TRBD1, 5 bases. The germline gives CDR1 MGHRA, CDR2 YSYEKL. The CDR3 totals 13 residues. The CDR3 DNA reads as TGCGCCAGCAACCAAGTTGTACAGGCGGCCCAGTACTTC. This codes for CASNQVVQAAQYF.

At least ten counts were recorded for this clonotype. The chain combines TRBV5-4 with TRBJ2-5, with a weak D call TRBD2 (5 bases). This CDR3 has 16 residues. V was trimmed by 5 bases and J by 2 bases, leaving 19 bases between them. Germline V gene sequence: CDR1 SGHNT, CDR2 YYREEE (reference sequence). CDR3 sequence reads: CASSRSGLSVQETQYF. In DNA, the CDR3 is TGTGCCAGCAGTCGTAGTGGACTGTCCGTTCAAGAGACCCAGTACTTC. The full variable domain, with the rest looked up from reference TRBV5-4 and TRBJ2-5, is ETGVTQSPTHLIKTRGQQVTLRCSSQSGHNTVSWYQQALGQGPQFIFQYYREEENGRGNFPPRFSGLQFPNYSSELNVNALELDDSALYLCASSRSGLSVQETQYFGPGTRLLVL.

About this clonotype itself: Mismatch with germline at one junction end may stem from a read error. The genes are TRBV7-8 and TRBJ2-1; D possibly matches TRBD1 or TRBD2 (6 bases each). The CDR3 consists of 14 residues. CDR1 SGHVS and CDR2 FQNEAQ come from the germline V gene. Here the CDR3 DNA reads TGTGTCAGCAGCTTAGCGGACAGTTACGATGAGCAGTTCTTC. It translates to CVSSLADSYDEQFF. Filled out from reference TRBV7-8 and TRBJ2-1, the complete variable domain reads GAGVSQSPRYKVAKRGQDVALRCDPISGHVSLFWYQQALGQGPEFLTYFQNEAQLDKSGLPSDRFFAERPEGSVSTLKIQRTQQEDSAVYLCVSSLADSYDEQFFGPGTRLTVL.

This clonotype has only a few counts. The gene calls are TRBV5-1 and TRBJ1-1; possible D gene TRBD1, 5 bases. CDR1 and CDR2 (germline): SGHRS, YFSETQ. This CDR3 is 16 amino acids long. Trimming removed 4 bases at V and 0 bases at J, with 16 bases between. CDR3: CASSKTAIGVNTEAFF. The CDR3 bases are TGCGCCAGCAGCAAGACAGCTATCGGCGTGAACACTGAAGCTTTCTTT.

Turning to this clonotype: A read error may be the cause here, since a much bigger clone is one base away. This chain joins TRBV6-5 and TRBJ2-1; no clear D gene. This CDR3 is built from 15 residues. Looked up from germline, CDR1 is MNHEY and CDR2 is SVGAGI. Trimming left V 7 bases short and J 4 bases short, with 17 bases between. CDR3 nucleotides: TGTGCCAGCAATGTACTACCCTCTGCTTACAATGAGCAGTTCTTC. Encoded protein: CASNVLPSAYNEQFF.

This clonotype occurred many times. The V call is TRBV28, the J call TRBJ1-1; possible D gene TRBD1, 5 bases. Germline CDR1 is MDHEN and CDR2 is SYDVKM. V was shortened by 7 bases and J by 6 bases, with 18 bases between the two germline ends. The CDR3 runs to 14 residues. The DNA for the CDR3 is TGTGCCAGCACGAAGGGGTTGGGCTTCTCTGAAGCTTTCTTT. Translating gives CASTKGLGFSEAFF.

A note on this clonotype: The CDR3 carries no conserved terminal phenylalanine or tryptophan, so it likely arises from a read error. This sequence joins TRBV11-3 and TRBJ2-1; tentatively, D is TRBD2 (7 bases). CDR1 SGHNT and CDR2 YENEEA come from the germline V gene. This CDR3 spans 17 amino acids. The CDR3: CASSSRGAWTMGNEQFL. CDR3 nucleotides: TGTGCCAGCAGCTCCCGGGGGGCGTGGACCATGGGCAATGAACAGTTCCTC.

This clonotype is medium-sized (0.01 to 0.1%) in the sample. In DNA, the CDR3 is TGTGCCAGCAGTGACGAGAGGGACACTGAAGCTTTCTTT. It is translated as CASSDERDTEAFF. V usage is TRBV11-3 and J usage is TRBJ1-1; D unclear. This CDR3 is 13 amino acids long. The germline gives CDR1 SGHNT, CDR2 YENEEA. The V end lost 6 bases, the J end lost 3 bases, and 11 bases lay between the germline ends. Supplemented by reference TRBV11-3 and TRBJ1-1, the full variable domain reads EAGVVQSPRYKIIEKKQPVAFWCNPISGHNTLYWYLQNLGQGPELLIRYENEEAVDDSQLPKDRFSAERLKGVDSTLKIQPAELGDSAVYLCASSDERDTEAFFGQGTRLTVV.

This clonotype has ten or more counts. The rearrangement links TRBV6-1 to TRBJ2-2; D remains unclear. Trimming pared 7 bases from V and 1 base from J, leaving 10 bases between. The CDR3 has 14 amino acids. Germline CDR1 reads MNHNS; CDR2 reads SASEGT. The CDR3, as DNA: TGTGCCAGCATCAGAGTTGTGAACACCGGGGAGCTGTTTTTT. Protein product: CASIRVVNTGELFF.

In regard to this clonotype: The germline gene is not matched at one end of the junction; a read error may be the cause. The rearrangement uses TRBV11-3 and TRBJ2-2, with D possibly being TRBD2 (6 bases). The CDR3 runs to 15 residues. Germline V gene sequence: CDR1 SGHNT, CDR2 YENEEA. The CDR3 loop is CTSSLELAATGELFF. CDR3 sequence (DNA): TGTACCAGCAGCTTGGAACTAGCAGCTACCGGGGAGCTGTTTTTT.

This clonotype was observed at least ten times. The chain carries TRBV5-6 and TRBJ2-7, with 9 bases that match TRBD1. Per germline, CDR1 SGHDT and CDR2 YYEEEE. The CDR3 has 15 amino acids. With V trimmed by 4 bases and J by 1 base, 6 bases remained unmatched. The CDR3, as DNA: TGTGCCAGCAGCCATCGGGGACAGGGTTCCTACGAGCAGTACTTC. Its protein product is CASSHRGQGSYEQYF.